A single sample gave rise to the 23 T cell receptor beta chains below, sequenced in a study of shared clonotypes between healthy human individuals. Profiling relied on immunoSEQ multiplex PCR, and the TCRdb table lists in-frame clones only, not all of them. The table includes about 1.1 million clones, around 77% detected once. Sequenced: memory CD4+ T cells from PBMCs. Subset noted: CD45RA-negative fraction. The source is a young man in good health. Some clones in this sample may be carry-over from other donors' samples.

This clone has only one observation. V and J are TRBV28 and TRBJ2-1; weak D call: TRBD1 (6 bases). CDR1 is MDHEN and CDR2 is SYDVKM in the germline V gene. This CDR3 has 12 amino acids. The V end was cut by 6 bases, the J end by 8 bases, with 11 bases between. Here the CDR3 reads CASRDSWDEQFF. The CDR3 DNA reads TGTGCCAGCAGGGACAGTTGGGATGAGCAGTTCTTC.

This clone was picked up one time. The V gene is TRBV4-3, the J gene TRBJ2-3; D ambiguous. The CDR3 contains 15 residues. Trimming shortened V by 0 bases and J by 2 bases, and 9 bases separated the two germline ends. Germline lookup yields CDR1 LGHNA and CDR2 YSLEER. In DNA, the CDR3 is TGCGCCAGCAGCCAAGATTTCAGATACACAGATACGCAGTATTTT. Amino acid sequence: CASSQDFRYTDTQYF.

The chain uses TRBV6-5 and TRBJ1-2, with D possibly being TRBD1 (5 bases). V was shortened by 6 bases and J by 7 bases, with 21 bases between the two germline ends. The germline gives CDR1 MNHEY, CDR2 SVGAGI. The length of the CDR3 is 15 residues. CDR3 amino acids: CASSYTGVSGSGYTF. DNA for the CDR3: TGTGCCAGCAGCTACACGGGGGTCTCGGGGTCTGGCTACACCTTC.

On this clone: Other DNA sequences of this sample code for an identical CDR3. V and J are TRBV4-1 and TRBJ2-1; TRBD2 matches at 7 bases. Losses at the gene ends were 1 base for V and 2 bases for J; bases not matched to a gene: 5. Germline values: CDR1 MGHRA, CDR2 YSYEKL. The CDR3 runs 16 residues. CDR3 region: CASSQVPSGAYNEQFF. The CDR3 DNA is TGCGCCAGCAGCCAAGTGCCTAGCGGAGCCTACAATGAGCAGTTCTTC.

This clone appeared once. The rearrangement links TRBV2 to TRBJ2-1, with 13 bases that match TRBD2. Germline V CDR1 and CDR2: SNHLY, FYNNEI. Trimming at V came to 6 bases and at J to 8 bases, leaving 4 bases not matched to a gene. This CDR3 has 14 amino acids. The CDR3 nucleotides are TGTGCCAGCAGGCGGACTAGCGGGAGCGATGAGCAGTTCTTC. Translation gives CASRRTSGSDEQFF.

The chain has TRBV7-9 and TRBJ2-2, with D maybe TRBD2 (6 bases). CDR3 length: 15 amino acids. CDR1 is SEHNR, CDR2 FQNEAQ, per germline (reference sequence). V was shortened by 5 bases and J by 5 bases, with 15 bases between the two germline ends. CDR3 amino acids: CASSRSRGVTGELFF. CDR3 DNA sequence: TGTGCCAGCAGCCGAAGTCGCGGGGTTACCGGGGAGCTGTTTTTT.

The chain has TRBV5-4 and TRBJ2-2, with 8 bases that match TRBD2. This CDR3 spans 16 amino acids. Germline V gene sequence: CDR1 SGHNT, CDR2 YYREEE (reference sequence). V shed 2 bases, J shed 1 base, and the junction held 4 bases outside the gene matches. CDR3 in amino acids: CASSFGGEMNTGELFF. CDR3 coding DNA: TGTGCCAGCAGCTTCGGGGGGGAGATGAACACCGGGGAGCTGTTTTTT. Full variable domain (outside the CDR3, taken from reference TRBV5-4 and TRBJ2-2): ETGVTQSPTHLIKTRGQQVTLRCSSQSGHNTVSWYQQALGQGPQFIFQYYREEENGRGNFPPRFSGLQFPNYSSELNVNALELDDSALYLCASSFGGEMNTGELFFGEGSRLTVL.

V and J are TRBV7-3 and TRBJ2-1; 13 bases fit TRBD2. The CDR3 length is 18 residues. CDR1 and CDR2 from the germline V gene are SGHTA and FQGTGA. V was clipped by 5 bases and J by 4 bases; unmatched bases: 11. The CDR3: CASSAMGGLAGEYNEQFF. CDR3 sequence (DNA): TGTGCCAGCAGCGCAATGGGTGGACTAGCGGGAGAGTACAATGAGCAGTTCTTC.

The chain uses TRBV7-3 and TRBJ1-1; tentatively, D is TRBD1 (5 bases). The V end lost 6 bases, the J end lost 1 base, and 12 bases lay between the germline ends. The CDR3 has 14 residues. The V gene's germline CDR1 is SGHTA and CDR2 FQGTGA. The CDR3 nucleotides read TGTGCCAGCAGGGGGACGGATGCGAACACTGAAGCTTTCTTT. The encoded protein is CASRGTDANTEAFF.

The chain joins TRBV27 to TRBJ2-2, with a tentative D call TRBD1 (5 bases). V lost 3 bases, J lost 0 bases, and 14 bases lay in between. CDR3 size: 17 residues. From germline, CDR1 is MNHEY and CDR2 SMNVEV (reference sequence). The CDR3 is CASSFGREPTNTGELFF. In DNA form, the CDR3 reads TGTGCCAGCAGTTTTGGCAGGGAACCTACGAACACCGGGGAGCTGTTTTTT.

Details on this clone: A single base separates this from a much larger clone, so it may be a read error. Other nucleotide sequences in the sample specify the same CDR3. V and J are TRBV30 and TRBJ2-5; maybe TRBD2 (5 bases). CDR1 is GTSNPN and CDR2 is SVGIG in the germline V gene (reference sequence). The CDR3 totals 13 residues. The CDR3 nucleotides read TGCGCCTGGAGTCACCGGGGCCAAGAGACCCAGTACTTC. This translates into CAWSHRGQETQYF.

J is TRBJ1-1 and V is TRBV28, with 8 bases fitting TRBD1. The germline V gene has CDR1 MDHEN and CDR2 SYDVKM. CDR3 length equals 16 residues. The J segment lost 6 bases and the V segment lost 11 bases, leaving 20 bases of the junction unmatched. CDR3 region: CAVGRTGNRWGAEAFF. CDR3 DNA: TGTGCCGTAGGAAGGACAGGGAATCGGTGGGGGGCTGAAGCTTTCTTT.

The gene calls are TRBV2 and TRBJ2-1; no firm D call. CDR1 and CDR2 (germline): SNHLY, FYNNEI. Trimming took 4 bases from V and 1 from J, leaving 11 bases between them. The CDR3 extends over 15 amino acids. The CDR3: CASSAESASYNEQFF. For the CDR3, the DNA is TGTGCCAGCAGTGCTGAGTCTGCTTCCTACAATGAGCAGTTCTTC.

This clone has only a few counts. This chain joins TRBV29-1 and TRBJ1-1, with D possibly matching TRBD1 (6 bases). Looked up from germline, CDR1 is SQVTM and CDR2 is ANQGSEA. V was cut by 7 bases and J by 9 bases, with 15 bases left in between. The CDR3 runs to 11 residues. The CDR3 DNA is TGCAGCGGAGAAGTAACAGGGAAAGCTTTCTTT. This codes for CSGEVTGKAFF. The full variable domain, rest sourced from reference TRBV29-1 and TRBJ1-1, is SAVISQKPSRDICQRGTSLTIQCQVDSQVTMMFWYRQQPGQSLTLIATANQGSEATYESGFVIDKFPISRPNLTFSTLTVSNMSPEDSSIYLCSGEVTGKAFFGQGTRLTVV.

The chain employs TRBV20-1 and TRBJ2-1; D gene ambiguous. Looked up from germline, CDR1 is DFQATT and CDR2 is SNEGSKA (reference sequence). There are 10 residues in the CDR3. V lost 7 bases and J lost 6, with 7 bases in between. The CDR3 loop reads CSVIRNEQFF. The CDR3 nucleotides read TGCAGTGTTATACGCAATGAGCAGTTCTTC.

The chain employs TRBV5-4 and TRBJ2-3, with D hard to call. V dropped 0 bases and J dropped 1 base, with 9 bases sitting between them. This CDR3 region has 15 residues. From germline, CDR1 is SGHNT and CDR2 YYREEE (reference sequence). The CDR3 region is CASSLEGHGTDTQYF. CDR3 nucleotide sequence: TGTGCCAGCAGCTTGGAAGGCCACGGCACAGATACGCAGTATTTT. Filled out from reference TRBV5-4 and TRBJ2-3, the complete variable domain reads ETGVTQSPTHLIKTRGQQVTLRCSSQSGHNTVSWYQQALGQGPQFIFQYYREEENGRGNFPPRFSGLQFPNYSSELNVNALELDDSALYLCASSLEGHGTDTQYFGPGTRLTVL.

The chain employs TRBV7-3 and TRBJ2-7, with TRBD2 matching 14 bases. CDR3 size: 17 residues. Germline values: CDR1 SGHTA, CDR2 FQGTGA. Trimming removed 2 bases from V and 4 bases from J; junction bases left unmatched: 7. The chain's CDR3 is CASSLLGLAGVWYEQYF. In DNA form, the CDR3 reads TGTGCCAGCAGCTTATTGGGACTAGCGGGAGTTTGGTACGAGCAGTACTTC.

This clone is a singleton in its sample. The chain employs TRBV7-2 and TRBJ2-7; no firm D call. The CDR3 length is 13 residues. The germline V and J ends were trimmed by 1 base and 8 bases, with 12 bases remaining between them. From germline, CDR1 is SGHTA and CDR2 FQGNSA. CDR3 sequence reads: CASSLGSGSKQYF. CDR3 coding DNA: TGTGCCAGCAGCTTAGGATCCGGGTCTAAGCAGTACTTC. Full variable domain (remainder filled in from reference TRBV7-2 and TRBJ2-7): GAGVSQSPSNKVTEKGKDVELRCDPISGHTALYWYRQSLGQGLEFLIYFQGNSAPDKSGLPSDRFSAERTGGSVSTLTIQRTQQEDSAVYLCASSLGSGSKQYFGPGTRLTVT.

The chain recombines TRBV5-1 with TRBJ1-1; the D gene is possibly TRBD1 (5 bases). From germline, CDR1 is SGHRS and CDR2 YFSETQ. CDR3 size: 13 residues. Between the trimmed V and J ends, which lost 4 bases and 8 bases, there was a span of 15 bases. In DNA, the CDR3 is TGCGCCAGCAGCCCCTCACCGGGGCGAGAAGCTTTCTTT. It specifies CASSPSPGREAFF.

Here the CDR3 DNA reads TGCGCCAGCAGCTTTGACACCGTGAACACTGAAGCTTTCTTT. Its protein is CASSFDTVNTEAFF. The chain links TRBV5-1 to TRBJ1-1; D call uncertain. There are 14 residues in the CDR3. V lost 2 bases to trimming and J lost 0 bases, with 8 bases between them. Germline V gene lookup returns CDR1 SGHRS and CDR2 YFSETQ.

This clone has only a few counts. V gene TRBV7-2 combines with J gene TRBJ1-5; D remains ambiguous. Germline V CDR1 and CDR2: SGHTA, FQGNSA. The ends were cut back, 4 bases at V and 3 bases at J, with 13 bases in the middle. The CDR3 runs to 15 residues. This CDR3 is CASSSDSFPNQPQHF. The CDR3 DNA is TGTGCCAGCAGCTCCGACTCCTTCCCCAATCAGCCCCAGCATTTT.

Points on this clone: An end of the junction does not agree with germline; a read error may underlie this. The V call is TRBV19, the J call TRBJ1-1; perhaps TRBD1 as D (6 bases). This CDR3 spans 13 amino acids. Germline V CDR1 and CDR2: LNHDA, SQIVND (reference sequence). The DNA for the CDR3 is TGTGCCGGTAGTTCGACAGGGAACACTGAAGCTTTCTTT. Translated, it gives CAGSSTGNTEAFF. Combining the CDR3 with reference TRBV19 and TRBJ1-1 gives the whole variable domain DGGITQSPKYLFRKEGQNVTLSCEQNLNHDAMYWYRQDPGQGLRLIYYSQIVNDFQKGDIAEGYSVSREKKESFPLTVTSAQKNPTAFYLCAGSSTGNTEAFFGQGTRLTVV.

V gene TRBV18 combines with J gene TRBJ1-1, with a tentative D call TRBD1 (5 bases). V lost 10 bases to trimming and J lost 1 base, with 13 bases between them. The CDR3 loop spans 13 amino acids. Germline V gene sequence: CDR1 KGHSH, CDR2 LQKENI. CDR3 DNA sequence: TGTGCCACCTTGGGGGATCGGAACACTGAAGCTTTCTTT. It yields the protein CATLGDRNTEAFF. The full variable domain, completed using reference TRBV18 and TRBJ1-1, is NAGVMQNPRHLVRRRGQEARLRCSPMKGHSHVYWYRQLPEEGLKFMVYLQKENIIDESGMPKERFSAEFPKEGPSILRIQQVVRGDSAAYFCATLGDRNTEAFFGQGTRLTVV.